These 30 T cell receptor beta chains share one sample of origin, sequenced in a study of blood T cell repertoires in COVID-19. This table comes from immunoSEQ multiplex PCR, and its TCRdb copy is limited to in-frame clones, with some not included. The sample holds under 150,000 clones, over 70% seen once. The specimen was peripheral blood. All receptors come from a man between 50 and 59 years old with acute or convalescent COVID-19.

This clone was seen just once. The CDR3 loop reads CASSPYHPGQGGYTF. In DNA, the CDR3 is TGTGCCAGCAGCCCTTATCATCCGGGACAGGGTGGCTACACCTTC. The V and J genes are TRBV7-3 and TRBJ1-2; the match to TRBD1 covers 9 bases. Germline V lookup: CDR1 SGHTA, CDR2 FQGTGA. V was clipped by 5 bases and J by 7 bases; unmatched bases: 11. The CDR3 contains 15 residues. The full variable domain, in which reference TRBV7-3 and TRBJ1-2 provide the parts outside the CDR3, is GAGVSQTPSNKVTEKGKYVELRCDPISGHTALYWYRQSLGQGPEFLIYFQGTGAADDSGLPNDRFFAVRPEGSVSTLKIQRTERGDSAVYLCASSPYHPGQGGYTFGSGTRLTVV.

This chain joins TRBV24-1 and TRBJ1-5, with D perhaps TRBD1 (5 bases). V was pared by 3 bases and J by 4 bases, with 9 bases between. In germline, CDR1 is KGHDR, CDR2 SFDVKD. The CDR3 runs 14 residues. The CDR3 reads CATSDPRQNQPQHF. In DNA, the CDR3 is TGTGCCACCAGTGATCCCCGACAGAATCAGCCCCAGCATTTT.

CDR3 sequence: CASSFTAYGYTF. The CDR3 DNA reads as TGTGCCAGCAGTTTTACTGCCTATGGCTACACCTTC. The V and J genes are TRBV28 and TRBJ1-2; no firm D call. The V and J ends lost 3 bases and 4 bases respectively, with 6 bases between them. Germline CDR1 reads MDHEN; CDR2 reads SYDVKM. The CDR3 runs to 12 residues.

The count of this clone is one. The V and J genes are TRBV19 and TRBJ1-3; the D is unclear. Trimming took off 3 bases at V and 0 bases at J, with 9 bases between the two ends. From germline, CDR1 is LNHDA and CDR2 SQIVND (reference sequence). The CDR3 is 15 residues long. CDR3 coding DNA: TGTGCCAGTAGTATCGCGGGCAGCTCTGGAAACACCATATATTTT. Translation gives CASSIAGSSGNTIYF.

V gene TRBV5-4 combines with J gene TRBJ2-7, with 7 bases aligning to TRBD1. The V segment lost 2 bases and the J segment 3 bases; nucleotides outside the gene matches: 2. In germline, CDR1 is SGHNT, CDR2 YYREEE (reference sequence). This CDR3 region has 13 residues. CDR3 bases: TGTGCCAGCAGCTTCCCAGGGGGCTACGAGCAGTACGTC. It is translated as CASSFPGGYEQYV.

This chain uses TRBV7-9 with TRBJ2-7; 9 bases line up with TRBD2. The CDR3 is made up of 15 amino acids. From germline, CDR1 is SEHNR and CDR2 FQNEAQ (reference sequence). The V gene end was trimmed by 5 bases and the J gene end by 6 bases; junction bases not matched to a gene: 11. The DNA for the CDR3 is TGTGCCAGCAGCCGTATAGCGGGGGTTGTATCCGAGCAGTACTTC. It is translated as CASSRIAGVVSEQYF.

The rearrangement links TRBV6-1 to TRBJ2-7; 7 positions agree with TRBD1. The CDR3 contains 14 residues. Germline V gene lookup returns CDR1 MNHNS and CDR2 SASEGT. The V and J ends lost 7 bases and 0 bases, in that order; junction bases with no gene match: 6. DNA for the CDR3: TGTGCCAGCACGGGACAGAGAAGCTCCTACGAGCAGTACTTC. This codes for CASTGQRSSYEQYF.

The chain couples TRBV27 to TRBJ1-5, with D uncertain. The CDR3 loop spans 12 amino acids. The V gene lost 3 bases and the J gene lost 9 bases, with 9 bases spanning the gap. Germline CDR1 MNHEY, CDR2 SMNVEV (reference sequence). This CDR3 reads CASSFPRGPQHF. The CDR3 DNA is TGTGCCAGCAGTTTCCCCCGAGGGCCCCAGCATTTT.

CDR3 sequence (DNA): TGTGCCAGCAACTTGGACAAGGGACCCCTCCACTTT. Amino acid sequence: CASNLDKGPLHF. V gene TRBV28 combines with J gene TRBJ1-6; D is possibly TRBD1 (5 bases). Trimming took 7 bases from V and 12 from J, leaving 13 bases between them. The CDR3 runs 12 residues. Germline values: CDR1 MDHEN, CDR2 SYDVKM.

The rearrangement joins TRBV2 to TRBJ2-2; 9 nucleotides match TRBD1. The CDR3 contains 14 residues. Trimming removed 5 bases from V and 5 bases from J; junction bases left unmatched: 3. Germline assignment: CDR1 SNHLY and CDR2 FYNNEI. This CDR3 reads CASSYRGHTGELFF. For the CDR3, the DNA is TGTGCCAGCAGTTACAGGGGGCATACCGGGGAGCTGTTTTTT. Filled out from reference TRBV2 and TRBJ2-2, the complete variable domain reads EPEVTQTPSHQVTQMGQEVILRCVPISNHLYFYWYRQILGQKVEFLVSFYNNEISEKSEIFDDQFSVERPDGSNFTLKIRSTKLEDSAMYFCASSYRGHTGELFFGEGSRLTVL.

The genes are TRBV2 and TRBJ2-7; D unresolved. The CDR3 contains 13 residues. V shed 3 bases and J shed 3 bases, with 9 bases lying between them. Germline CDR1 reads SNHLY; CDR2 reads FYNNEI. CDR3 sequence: CASSDVRVYEQYV. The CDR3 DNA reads TGTGCCAGCAGTGATGTTCGGGTCTACGAGCAGTACGTC.

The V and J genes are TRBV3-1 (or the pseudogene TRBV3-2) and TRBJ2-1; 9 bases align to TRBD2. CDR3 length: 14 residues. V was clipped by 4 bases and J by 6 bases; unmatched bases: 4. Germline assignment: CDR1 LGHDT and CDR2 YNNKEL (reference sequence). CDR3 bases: TGTGCCAGCAGCCGGTGGACTAGCGCCAATGAGCAGTTCTTC. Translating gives CASSRWTSANEQFF.

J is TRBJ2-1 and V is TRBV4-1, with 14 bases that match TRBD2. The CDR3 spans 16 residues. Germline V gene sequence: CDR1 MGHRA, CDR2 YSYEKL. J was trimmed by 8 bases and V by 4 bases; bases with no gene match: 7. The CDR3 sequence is CASSLSGTSGGDEQFF. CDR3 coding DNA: TGCGCCAGCAGCCTTTCCGGGACTAGCGGGGGTGATGAGCAGTTCTTC.

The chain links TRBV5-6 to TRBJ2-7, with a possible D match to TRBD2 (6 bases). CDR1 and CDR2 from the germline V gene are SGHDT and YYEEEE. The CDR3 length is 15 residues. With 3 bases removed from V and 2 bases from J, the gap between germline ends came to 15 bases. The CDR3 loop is CASSWRRPGAYEQYF. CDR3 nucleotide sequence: TGTGCCAGCAGCTGGAGGCGTCCGGGGGCCTACGAGCAGTACTTC.

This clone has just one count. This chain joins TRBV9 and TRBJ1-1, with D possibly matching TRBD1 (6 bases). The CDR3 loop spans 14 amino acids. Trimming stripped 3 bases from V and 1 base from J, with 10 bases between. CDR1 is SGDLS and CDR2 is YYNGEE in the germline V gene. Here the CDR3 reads CASSGLQGNTEAFF. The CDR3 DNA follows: TGTGCCAGCAGCGGGCTACAGGGGAACACTGAAGCTTTCTTT.

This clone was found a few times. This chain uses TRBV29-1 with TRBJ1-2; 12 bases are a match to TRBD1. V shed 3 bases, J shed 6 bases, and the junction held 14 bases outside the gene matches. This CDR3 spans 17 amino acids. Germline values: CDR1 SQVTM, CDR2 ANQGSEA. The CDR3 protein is CSVDPPGQGARVNGYTF. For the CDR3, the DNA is TGCAGCGTTGACCCTCCGGGACAGGGGGCGCGGGTTAATGGCTACACCTTC.

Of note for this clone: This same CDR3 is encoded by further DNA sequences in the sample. CDR3 nucleotide sequence: TGTGCCAGCAGCTTATCGACTAGCACAGATACGCAGTATTTT. This translates into CASSLSTSTDTQYF. The rearrangement uses TRBV7-9 and TRBJ2-3; D is ambiguous. V was trimmed by 2 bases and J by 0 bases, leaving 6 bases between them. Per germline, CDR1 SEHNR and CDR2 FQNEAQ (reference sequence). The CDR3 is 14 residues long.

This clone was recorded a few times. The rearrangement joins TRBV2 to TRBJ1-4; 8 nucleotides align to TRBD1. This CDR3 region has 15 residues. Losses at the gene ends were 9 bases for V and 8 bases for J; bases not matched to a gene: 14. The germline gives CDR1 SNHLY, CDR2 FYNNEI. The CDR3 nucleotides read TGTGCCAGTAGACTGAGGGACAGGAGGGGAGAAAAACTGTTTTTT. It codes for CASRLRDRRGEKLFF.

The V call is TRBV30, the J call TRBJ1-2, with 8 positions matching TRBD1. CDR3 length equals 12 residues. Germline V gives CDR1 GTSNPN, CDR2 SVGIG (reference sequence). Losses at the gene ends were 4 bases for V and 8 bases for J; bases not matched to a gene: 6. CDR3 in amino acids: CAWTSRGLGYTF. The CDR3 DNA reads TGTGCCTGGACCTCCAGGGGGCTAGGCTACACCTTC.

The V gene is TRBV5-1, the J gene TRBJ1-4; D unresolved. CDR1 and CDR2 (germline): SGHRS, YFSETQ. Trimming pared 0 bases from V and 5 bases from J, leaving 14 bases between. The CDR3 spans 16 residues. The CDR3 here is CASSLGLGGKNEKLFF. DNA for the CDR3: TGCGCCAGCAGCTTGGGGCTGGGAGGGAAGAATGAAAAACTGTTTTTT.

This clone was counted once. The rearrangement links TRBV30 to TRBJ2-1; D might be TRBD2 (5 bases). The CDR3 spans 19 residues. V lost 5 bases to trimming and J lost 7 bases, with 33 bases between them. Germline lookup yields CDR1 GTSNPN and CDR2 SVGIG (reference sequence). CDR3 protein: CAWGRGVYSGKYKWNEQFF. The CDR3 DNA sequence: TGTGCCTGGGGCCGGGGAGTGTACTCGGGGAAGTACAAATGGAATGAGCAGTTCTTC.

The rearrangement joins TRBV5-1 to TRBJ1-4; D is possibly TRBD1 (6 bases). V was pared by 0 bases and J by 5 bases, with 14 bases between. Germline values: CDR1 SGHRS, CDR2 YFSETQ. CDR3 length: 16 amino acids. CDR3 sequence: CASSLGMGAANEKLFF. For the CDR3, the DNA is TGCGCCAGCAGCTTGGGTATGGGGGCGGCAAATGAAAAACTGTTTTTT.

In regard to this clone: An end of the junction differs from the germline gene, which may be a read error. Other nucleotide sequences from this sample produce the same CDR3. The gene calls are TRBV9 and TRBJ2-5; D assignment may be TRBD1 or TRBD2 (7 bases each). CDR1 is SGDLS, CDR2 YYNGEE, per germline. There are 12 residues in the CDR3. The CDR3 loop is CARRGEGETQYF. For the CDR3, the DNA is TGTGCCCGCAGGGGGGAGGGGGAGACCCAGTACTTC.

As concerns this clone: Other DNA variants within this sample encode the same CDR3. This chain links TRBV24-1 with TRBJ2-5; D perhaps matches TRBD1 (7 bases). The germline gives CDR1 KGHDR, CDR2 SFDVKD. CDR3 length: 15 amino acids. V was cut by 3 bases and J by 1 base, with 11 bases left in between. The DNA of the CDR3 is TGTGCCACCAGTGATGCGGGACAGCCCCAAGAGACCCAGTACTTC. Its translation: CATSDAGQPQETQYF.

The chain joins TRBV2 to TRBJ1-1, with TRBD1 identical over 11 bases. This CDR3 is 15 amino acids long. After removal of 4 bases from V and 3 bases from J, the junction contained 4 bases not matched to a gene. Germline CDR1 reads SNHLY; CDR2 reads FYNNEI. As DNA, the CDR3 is TGTGCCAGCAGTGGGACAGGGGGCGCGGACACTGAAGCTTTCTTT. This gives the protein CASSGTGGADTEAFF.

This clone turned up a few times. CDR3 bases: TGCGCCAGCCGCCAATCCTCGGGGGTCCCCTATGGCTACACCTTC. Residues: CASRQSSGVPYGYTF. V and J are TRBV5-1 and TRBJ1-2; D is possibly TRBD1 (5 bases). V was cut by 7 bases and J by 4 bases, with 20 bases left in between. The CDR3 extends over 15 amino acids. Germline CDR1 and CDR2: SGHRS and YFSETQ.

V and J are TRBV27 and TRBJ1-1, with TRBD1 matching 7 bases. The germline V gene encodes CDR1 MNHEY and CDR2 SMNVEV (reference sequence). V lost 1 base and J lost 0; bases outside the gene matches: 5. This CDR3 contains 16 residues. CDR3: CASSLYSRGLNTEAFF. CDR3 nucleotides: TGTGCCAGCAGTTTATATTCGAGGGGGCTGAACACTGAAGCTTTCTTT.

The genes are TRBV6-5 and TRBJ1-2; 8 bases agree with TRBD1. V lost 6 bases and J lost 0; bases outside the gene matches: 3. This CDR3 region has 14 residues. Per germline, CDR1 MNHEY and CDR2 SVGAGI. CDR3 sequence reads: CASRSGQANYGYTF. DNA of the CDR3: TGTGCCAGCAGATCGGGACAGGCTAACTATGGCTACACCTTC.

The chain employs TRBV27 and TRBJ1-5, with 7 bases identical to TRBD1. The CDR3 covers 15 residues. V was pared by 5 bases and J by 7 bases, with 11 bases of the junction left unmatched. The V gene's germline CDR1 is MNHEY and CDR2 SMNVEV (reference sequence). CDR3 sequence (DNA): TGTGCCAGCAGTCGTCAAACAGGGGCCGACCAGCCCCAGCATTTT. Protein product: CASSRQTGADQPQHF.

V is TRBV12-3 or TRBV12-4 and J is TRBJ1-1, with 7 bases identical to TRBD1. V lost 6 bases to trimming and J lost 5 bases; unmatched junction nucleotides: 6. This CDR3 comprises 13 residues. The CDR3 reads CASSLNRGTEAFF. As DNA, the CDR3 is TGTGCCAGCAGCCTCAACAGGGGAACTGAAGCTTTCTTT.